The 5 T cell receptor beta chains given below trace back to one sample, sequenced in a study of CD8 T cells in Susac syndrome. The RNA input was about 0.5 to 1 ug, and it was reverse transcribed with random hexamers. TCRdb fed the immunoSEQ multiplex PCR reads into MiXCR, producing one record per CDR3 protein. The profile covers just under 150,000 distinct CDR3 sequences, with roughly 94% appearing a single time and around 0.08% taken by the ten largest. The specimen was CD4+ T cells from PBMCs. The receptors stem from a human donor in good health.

CDR3 DNA: TGTGCCAGCACGCCGAGAGGACTAGCGGGAGGGTTGGGCACAGATACGCAGTATTTT. Protein product: CASTPRGLAGGLGTDTQYF. The V call is TRBV7-8, the J call TRBJ2-3; 15 bases match TRBD2. V lost 7 bases to trimming and J lost 1 base; unmatched junction nucleotides: 12. CDR3 size: 19 residues. The germline V gene has CDR1 SGHVS and CDR2 FQNEAQ.

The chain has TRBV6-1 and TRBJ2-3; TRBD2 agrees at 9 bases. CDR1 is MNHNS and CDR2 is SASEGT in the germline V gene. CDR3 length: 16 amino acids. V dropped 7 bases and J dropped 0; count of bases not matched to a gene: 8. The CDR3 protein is CASKASGASSTDTQYF. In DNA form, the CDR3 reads TGTGCCAGCAAGGCTAGCGGGGCATCTAGCACAGATACGCAGTATTTT.

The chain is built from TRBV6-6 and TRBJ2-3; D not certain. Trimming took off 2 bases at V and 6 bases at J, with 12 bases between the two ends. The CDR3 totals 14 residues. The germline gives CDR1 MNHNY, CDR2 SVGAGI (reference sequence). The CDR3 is CASSYAPRVDTQYF. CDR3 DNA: TGTGCCAGCAGTTACGCTCCTAGAGTCGATACGCAGTATTTT.

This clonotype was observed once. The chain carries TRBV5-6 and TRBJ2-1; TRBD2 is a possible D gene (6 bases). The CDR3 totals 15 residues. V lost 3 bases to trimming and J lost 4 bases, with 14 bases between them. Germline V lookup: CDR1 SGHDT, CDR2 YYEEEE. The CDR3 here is CASSYGTLTYNEQFF. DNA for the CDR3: TGTGCCAGCAGCTACGGGACTTTAACATACAATGAGCAGTTCTTC. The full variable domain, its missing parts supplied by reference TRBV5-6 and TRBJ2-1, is DAGVTQSPTHLIKTRGQQVTLRCSPKSGHDTVSWYQQALGQGPQFIFQYYEEEERQRGNFPDRFSGHQFPNYSSELNVNALLLGDSALYLCASSYGTLTYNEQFFGPGTRLTVL.

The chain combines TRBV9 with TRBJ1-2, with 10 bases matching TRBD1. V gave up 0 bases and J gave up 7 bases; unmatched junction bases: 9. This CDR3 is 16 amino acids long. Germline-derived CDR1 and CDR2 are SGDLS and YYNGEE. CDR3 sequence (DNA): TGTGCCAGCAGCGTAGTAGGCCGGACAGGGGGAGGTGGCTACACCTTC. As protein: CASSVVGRTGGGGYTF.